The rows below give T cell receptor beta chains drawn from one sample of a study of post-analysis software for immune sequencing data. TCRdb re-called the PCR reads through MiXCR, storing one row per CDR3 protein. The top ten hold 4.9% of the sample, which has about 770,000 distinct CDR3 sequences, under 60% seen once. Sequencing was done on a sample of blood. The receptors were sampled from a girl aged 10-17 years with multiple sclerosis. Each CDR3 is given with its conserved first and last residue. The order of the fields is V gene, CDR3 protein.

>TRBV28
CASASRSSGNPTDTQYF
>TRBV20-1
CSARGGGPVGSSNEQFF
>TRBV18
CASSTTSGGYNEQFF
>TRBV9
CASSVIPTGSDTQYF
>TRBV4-1
CASSPRQEKQETQYF
>TRBV20-1
CSAPVGGAPMRDEQYF
>TRBV7-2
CASSPTWGGETQYF
>TRBV29-1
CSVASGTLDEQYF
>TRBV20-1
CSARDLGRGGEQYF
>TRBV7-9
CASSSLLGSLQETQYF
>TRBV6-1
CASSAGGLARGETQYF
>TRBV6-5
CASKNTVANTEAFF
>TRBV20-1
CSARDKNASGRGDTQYF
>TRBV29-1
CSAGTPALPEQFF
>TRBV7-2
CASSHGFTGGKTQYF
>TRBV4-3
CASSQELRSGETQYF
>TRBV2
CASSLRTAGTDTQYF
>TRBV3-1
CASSRLAGGNIQYF
>TRBV27
CASRGRPGQGTCEQYF
>TRBV27
CASSPRRTGVYEQYF
>TRBV5-1
CASSDRDREGAEKLFF
>TRBV11-1
CASSEREADTQYF
>TRBV7-6
CASSLAIGTGVEEQYF
>TRBV7-9
CASSFWAGTNNEQFF
>TRBV5-1
CASSFAGSSYEQYF
>TRBV12-5
CASGLTSGRADTQYF
>TRBV6-5
CASSYSFQLSSYEQYF
>TRBV7-2
CASSSSSGRVTDTQYF
>TRBV7-9
CASSLSQSNNEQFF
>TRBV7-2
CASSLFPTGEGTEAFF
>TRBV7-6
CASSLETGSPNEQYF
>TRBV18
CASSPQPSYEQYF
>TRBV5-6
CASSTASGRANSDEQFF
>TRBV6-2/TRBV6-3
CASTPRLGLATQETQYF
>TRBV12-3/TRBV12-4
CASSFRLDGVEQYF